Below, 2 T cell receptor beta chains from the same sample are listed, as sequenced in a study of shared clonotypes between healthy human individuals. Sequenced by immunoSEQ multiplex PCR; TCRdb stores in-frame clones only, minus some. The table includes about 2.5 million clones, less than 95% detected once. Sample: naive CD4+ T cells from PBMCs. Noted subset: CD45RA+ positively selected. Every receptor here comes from a man aged 18 to 30 in good health. Some clones in this sample may be carry-over from other donors' samples.

The chain couples TRBV6-4 to TRBJ2-3, with 8 positions matching TRBD2. This CDR3 has 14 amino acids. J gave up 4 bases and V 3 bases, and 3 bases lay outside the gene matches. Germline V gene sequence: CDR1 MRHNA, CDR2 SNTAGT. CDR3 sequence (DNA): TGTGCCAGCAGTGAAACGGGAGGGCCAGATACGCAGTATTTT. This encodes CASSETGGPDTQYF.

This clone was detected only once. The chain couples TRBV30 to TRBJ2-7, with a weak D call TRBD1 (5 bases). This CDR3 is built from 13 residues. Trimming took 4 bases from V and 7 from J, leaving 17 bases between them. Germline V gene data show CDR1 as GTSNPN and CDR2 as SVGIG (reference sequence). The CDR3 nucleotides are TGTGCCTGGACTAGGGCGGCAGGGCAGGAGCAGTACTTC. The encoded protein is CAWTRAAGQEQYF.